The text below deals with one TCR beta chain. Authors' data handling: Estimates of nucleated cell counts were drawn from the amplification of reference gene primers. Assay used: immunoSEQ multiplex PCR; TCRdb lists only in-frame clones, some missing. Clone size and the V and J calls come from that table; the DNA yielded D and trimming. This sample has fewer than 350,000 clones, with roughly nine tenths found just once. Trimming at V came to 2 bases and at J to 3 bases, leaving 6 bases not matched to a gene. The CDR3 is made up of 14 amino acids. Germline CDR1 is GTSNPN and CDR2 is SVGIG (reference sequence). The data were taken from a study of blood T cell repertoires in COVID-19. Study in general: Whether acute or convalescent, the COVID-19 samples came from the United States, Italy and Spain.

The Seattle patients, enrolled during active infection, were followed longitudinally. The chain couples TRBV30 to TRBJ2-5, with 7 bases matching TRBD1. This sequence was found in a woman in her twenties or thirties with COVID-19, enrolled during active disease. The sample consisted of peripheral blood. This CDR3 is CAWSRTGPEETQYF. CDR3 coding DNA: TGTGCCTGGAGTAGGACAGGTCCAGAAGAGACCCAGTACTTC.